This is a list of T cell receptor beta chains from one sample in a study of OX40 agonist ivuxolimab in advanced cancers. Repertoires were generated with immunoSEQ multiplex PCR, while TCRdb's copy carries only in-frame clones and drops some. Among about 80,000 clones listed, roughly 89% were seen once. This material consisted of CD4+ or CD8+ T cells sorted from blood, taken in a trial of the OX40 agonist ivuxolimab. The source is an adult with an advanced solid tumor such as melanoma, head and neck, liver or kidney cancer. Each CDR3 is given with its conserved first and last residue. A D gene is named only where the DNA matches it firmly. Clone sizes are given selectively: once, few, many, or a class where the clone is expanded.

d_call j_call v_call clone_size cdr3_aa cdr3_nt
NA TRBJ1-2 TRBV20-1 NA CSALPYYGYTF TGCAGTGCTCTGCCTTACTATGGCTACACCTTC
TRBD1 TRBJ2-7 TRBV7-2 NA CASSPTGGGDEQYF TGTGCCAGCAGCCCTACAGGGGGTGGAGATGAGCAGTACTTC
TRBD1 TRBJ1-2 TRBV18 NA CASSPPGQGFGYTF TGTGCCAGCTCACCTCCGGGACAGGGGTTTGGCTACACCTTC
NA TRBJ2-7 TRBV27 few CASSLQGYEQYF TGTGCCAGCAGTTTACAGGGATACGAGCAGTACTTC
NA TRBJ1-1 TRBV20-1 NA CSAKDGEAFF TGCAGTGCTAAGGACGGTGAAGCTTTCTTT
TRBD1 TRBJ2-7 TRBV7-2 NA CASSFLGDRGSYEQYF TGTGCCAGCAGCTTCCTCGGGGACAGGGGCTCCTACGAGCAGTACTTC
NA TRBJ1-3 TRBV29-1 NA CSAQRREFGNTIYF TGCAGCGCCCAACGAAGGGAATTCGGGAACACCATATATTTT
NA TRBJ2-2 TRBV10-1 once CASSELINTGELFF TGCGCCAGCAGTGAGTTGATAAACACCGGGGAGCTGTTTTTT
NA TRBJ1-1 TRBV11-2 NA CASSRGGTNTEAFF TGTGCCAGCAGCAGGGGGGGGACGAACACTGAAGCTTTCTTT
TRBD1 TRBJ1-4 TRBV14 NA CASSQGQGGSKLFF TGTGCCAGCAGCCAAGGTCAGGGGGGTTCTAAACTGTTTTTT
NA TRBJ1-4 TRBV7-2 NA CASSFTRGSEKLFF TGTGCCAGCAGCTTCACGAGGGGAAGTGAAAAACTGTTTTTT
NA TRBJ2-7 TRBV18 NA CASSPLTGYEQYF TGTGCCAGCTCACCCCTGACAGGCTACGAGCAGTACTTC
NA TRBJ2-2 TRBV30 NA CAGPRDTGELFF TGTGCCGGACCCAGAGACACCGGGGAGCTGTTTTTT
NA TRBJ2-5 TRBV9 NA CAGEETQYF TGTGCCGGGGAAGAGACCCAGTACTTC
NA TRBJ1-1 TRBV7-9 NA CASSLKGQGNTEAFF TGTGCCAGCAGCTTGAAGGGCCAGGGAAACACTGAAGCTTTCTTT
NA TRBJ2-2 TRBV5-1 NA CASSSFPGTGELFF TGCGCCAGCAGCTCGTTTCCAGGGACCGGGGAGCTGTTTTTT
NA TRBJ1-2 TRBV5-4 NA CASTLWGGAYGYTF TGTGCCAGCACCCTGTGGGGCGGGGCCTATGGCTACACCTTC
NA TRBJ2-7 TRBV29-1 NA CSVAAGSSYQAGEQYF TGCAGCGTTGCGGCGGGGTCCTCCTACCAGGCGGGCGAGCAGTACTTC
TRBD2 TRBJ2-4 TRBV6-5 NA CASSYSGTNIQYF TGTGCCAGCAGCTATAGCGGGACAAACATTCAGTACTTC
TRBD2 TRBJ2-5 TRBV10-2 NA CASSESGVAGGQPQETQYF TGCGCCAGCAGTGAGTCTGGGGTAGCGGGAGGCCAGCCCCAAGAGACCCAGTACTTC
NA TRBJ1-6 TRBV19 once CASSMDFSSYNSPLHF TGTGCCAGTAGTATGGATTTTAGCTCCTATAATTCACCCCTCCACTTT
NA TRBJ1-1 TRBV7-2 NA CASSQPGGPNTEAFF TGTGCCAGCAGCCAACCCGGGGGCCCGAACACTGAAGCTTTCTTT
NA TRBJ1-1 TRBV11-3 NA CASSLVQGTEAFF TGTGCCAGCAGCTTAGTGCAGGGAACTGAAGCTTTCTTT
NA TRBJ1-2 TRBV5-5 NA CASSLWSAPNYGYTF TGTGCCAGCAGCTTGTGGTCGGCCCCTAACTATGGCTACACCTTC
TRBD2 TRBJ2-6 TRBV15 NA CATSRDGGGAGANVLTF TGTGCCACCAGCAGAGACGGCGGGGGAGCTGGGGCCAACGTCCTGACTTTC
TRBD2 TRBJ2-3 TRBV7-9 NA CASSLYAGAPDTQYF TGTGCCAGCAGCTTGTATGCGGGAGCCCCAGATACGCAGTATTTT
TRBD1 TRBJ1-1 TRBV6-6 few CASSYSGGQEAFF TGTGCCAGCAGTTACTCGGGGGGACAGGAAGCTTTCTTT
NA TRBJ2-7 TRBV6-5 NA CASSYERVDEQYF TGTGCCAGCAGTTACGAAAGGGTGGACGAGCAGTACTTC
NA TRBJ1-6 TRBV11-1 NA CASSFQGHNSPLHF TGTGCCAGCAGCTTCCAGGGGCACAATTCACCCCTCCACTTT
NA TRBJ2-4 TRBV27 NA CASSPSRWIKNIQYF TGTGCCAGCAGTCCTAGCCGGTGGATCAAAAACATTCAGTACTTC
TRBD1 TRBJ2-1 TRBV6-1 NA CAIDDRVFDNEQFF TGTGCCATCGATGACAGGGTATTCGACAATGAGCAGTTCTTC
NA TRBJ1-2 TRBV27 NA CASALATNYGYTF TGTGCCAGCGCCCTGGCCACTAACTATGGCTACACCTTC
TRBD2 TRBJ2-7 TRBV7-9 NA CASSLPTSGSFSYEQYF TGTGCCAGCAGCTTACCGACTAGCGGGTCTTTCTCCTACGAGCAGTACTTC
TRBD2 TRBJ2-1 TRBV29-1 NA CSVVSGSTYNEQFF TGCAGCGTTGTTAGCGGGTCTACCTACAATGAGCAGTTCTTC
NA TRBJ2-2 TRBV6-6 NA CASSYVRDTGELFF TGTGCCAGCAGTTACGTGCGGGACACCGGGGAGCTGTTTTTT
NA TRBJ1-1 TRBV6-5 NA CATSNNRLGTEAFF TGTGCCACCTCAAATAACAGGTTGGGGACTGAAGCTTTCTTT
TRBD2 TRBJ2-7 TRBV13 NA CASSLGLAGYEQYF TGTGCCAGCAGCCTAGGACTAGCGGGCTACGAGCAGTACTTC
NA TRBJ2-2 TRBV29-1 NA CSAQTTGELFF TGCAGCGCCCAGACCACCGGGGAGCTGTTTTTT
NA TRBJ1-1 TRBV19 NA CASIKRGGPEAFF TGTGCCAGTATTAAAAGGGGGGGGCCTGAAGCTTTCTTT
TRBD2 TRBJ2-2 TRBV5-4 NA CASSSPAGVGTGELFF TGTGCCAGCAGCTCGCCAGCGGGAGTAGGGACCGGGGAGCTGTTTTTT
NA TRBJ2-3 TRBV7-3 NA CASSRGLGTVTDTQYF TGTGCCAGCAGTCGCGGGTTGGGGACGGTCACAGATACGCAGTATTTT
NA TRBJ1-1 TRBV5-8 NA CASSLGRGGDTEAFF TGTGCCAGCAGTCTTGGCCGGGGCGGGGACACTGAAGCTTTCTTT
NA TRBJ2-1 TRBV6-5 NA CASSLYGSTYNEQFF TGTGCCAGCAGTCTTTACGGGTCAACTTACAATGAGCAGTTCTTC
TRBD1 TRBJ2-5 TRBV9 NA CASSPGQGAQTQYF TGTGCCAGCAGCCCTGGACAGGGGGCCCAGACCCAGTACTTC
TRBD2 TRBJ2-1 TRBV28 NA CASSLRLAQNEQFF TGTGCCAGCAGTTTACGACTAGCGCAGAATGAGCAGTTCTTC
NA TRBJ1-2 TRBV5-1 NA CASSLAGTNYGYTF TGCGCCAGCAGCTTGGCGGGGACGAACTATGGCTACACCTTC
NA TRBJ2-3 TRBV19 NA CASSMGGTATDTQYF TGTGCCAGTAGTATGGGCGGGACCGCCACAGATACGCAGTATTTT